This TCR beta chain was retrieved from a study of technical replicates of blood from a few donors. Only in-frame clones appear in the TCRdb table, and some are missing; sequencing was by immunoSEQ multiplex PCR. The sample includes 91,000 or so clones, 95% of them seen just once. This CDR3 comprises 16 residues. The V and J ends lost 3 bases and 2 bases, in that order; junction bases with no gene match: 4. Per germline, CDR1 LNHNV and CDR2 YYDKDF (reference sequence). This sequence was found in a human donor in good health. Sequenced input: T cells isolated from PBMCs. This sequence joins TRBV15 and TRBJ2-2; 9 bases map to TRBD2. The CDR3 here is CATSSRLAVNTGELFF. Here the CDR3 DNA reads TGTGCCACCAGCAGTAGACTAGCGGTAAACACCGGGGAGCTGTTTTTT.